These 9 T cell receptor beta chains originate from one sample sequenced in a study of cytomegalovirus exposure and HLA in healthy donors. PCR employed 60 Vbeta and 13 Jbeta primers. Assay: immunoSEQ multiplex PCR; the TCRdb copy retains only in-frame clones and omits some. The table shows 150,000 to 180,000 clones, with more than 60% occurring only once. The sample taken for sequencing was PBMCs. The receptors originated from a woman between 40 and 55 years old in good health and CMV-seronegative.

In the case of this clone: Other DNA sequences of this sample code for an identical CDR3. The J gene is TRBJ1-5, the V gene TRBV18; no firm D call. Trimming cost V 4 bases and J 3 bases, with 7 bases left between them. This CDR3 region has 13 residues. Germline V CDR1 and CDR2: KGHSH, LQKENI. The CDR3 DNA reads TGTGCCAGCTCACGGGCAGACAATCAGCCCCAGCATTTT. Encoded protein: CASSRADNQPQHF. Variable domain in full (rest from reference TRBV18 and TRBJ1-5): NAGVMQNPRHLVRRRGQEARLRCSPMKGHSHVYWYRQLPEEGLKFMVYLQKENIIDESGMPKERFSAEFPKEGPSILRIQQVVRGDSAAYFCASSRADNQPQHFGDGTRLSIL.

CDR3 loop: CSVEDPGTSRETQYF. As DNA, the CDR3 is TGCAGCGTTGAAGATCCGGGGACTAGCAGAGAGACCCAGTACTTC. V and J are TRBV29-1 and TRBJ2-5; 9 bases are shared with TRBD2. The CDR3 is 15 residues long. The germline gives CDR1 SQVTM, CDR2 ANQGSEA. The J segment lost 4 bases and the V segment lost 0 bases, leaving 6 bases of the junction unmatched.

This clone is a singleton in its sample. This chain joins TRBV2 and TRBJ1-5; D is uncertain. Trimming shortened V by 4 bases and J by 7 bases, and 11 bases separated the two germline ends. CDR3 length: 13 residues. CDR1 is SNHLY, CDR2 FYNNEI, per germline. Here the CDR3 DNA reads TGTGCCAGCAGTGCACAAAGTTACCAGCCCCAGCATTTT. It specifies CASSAQSYQPQHF.

CDR3 in DNA: TGTGCCAGCAGTCTCGAGTCTACAGACCTTAATGAAAAACTGTTTTTT. It codes for CASSLESTDLNEKLFF. The chain recombines TRBV2 with TRBJ1-4, with D uncertain. The CDR3 sequence is 16 residues long. Germline CDR1 and CDR2: SNHLY and FYNNEI. Trimming took 5 bases from V and 4 from J, leaving 17 bases between them.

In DNA form, the CDR3 reads TGTGCCAGTAGTATACGTAATGAAAAACTGTTTTTT. Translation: CASSIRNEKLFF. This chain connects TRBV19 to TRBJ1-4; D call uncertain. Per the germline V gene, CDR1 is LNHDA and CDR2 is SQIVND (reference sequence). This CDR3 contains 12 residues. Trimming removed 2 bases at V and 4 bases at J, with 2 bases between.

CDR3: CAWSVGVRETQYF. For the CDR3, the DNA is TGTGCCTGGAGTGTCGGAGTTAGGGAGACCCAGTACTTC. V and J are TRBV30 and TRBJ2-5; the D is unclear. The length of the CDR3 is 13 residues. The V end lost 0 bases, the J end lost 5 bases, and 10 bases lay between the germline ends. Germline assignment: CDR1 GTSNPN and CDR2 SVGIG (reference sequence).

This chain connects TRBV19 to TRBJ2-2, with 7 positions matching TRBD1. The CDR3 extends over 16 amino acids. The V segment lost 4 bases and the J segment 5 bases; nucleotides outside the gene matches: 10. The germline V gene has CDR1 LNHDA and CDR2 SQIVND (reference sequence). The CDR3 bases are TGTGCCAGTAGTACTCCGGGACAGTTGGCTACCGGGGAGCTGTTTTTT. This translates into CASSTPGQLATGELFF.

The rearrangement joins TRBV6-5 to TRBJ2-5, with TRBD1 matching over 7 bases. This CDR3 is 12 amino acids long. Germline CDR1 is MNHEY and CDR2 is SVGAGI. The junction had 1 base not matched to a gene; V was cut back by 8 bases and J by 1 base. The DNA of the CDR3 is TGTGCCAGCGAGGGGGCCCAAGAGACCCAGTACTTC. Translating it yields CASEGAQETQYF.

This clone has just one count. This chain connects TRBV7-8 to TRBJ1-3; D is possibly TRBD1 (5 bases). V gave up 6 bases and J gave up 8 bases, with 17 bases separating them. Looked up from germline, CDR1 is SGHVS and CDR2 is FQNEAQ. This CDR3 region has 14 residues. CDR3 region: CASSFRTWTDTIYF. The CDR3 nucleotides are TGTGCCAGCAGTTTTCGGACATGGACGGACACCATATATTTT. Combining the CDR3 with reference TRBV7-8 and TRBJ1-3 gives the whole variable domain GAGVSQSPRYKVAKRGQDVALRCDPISGHVSLFWYQQALGQGPEFLTYFQNEAQLDKSGLPSDRFFAERPEGSVSTLKIQRTQQEDSAVYLCASSFRTWTDTIYFGEGSWLTVV.